This TCR beta chain was sequenced in a study of technical replicates of blood from a few donors. Sequencing used immunoSEQ multiplex PCR; TCRdb keeps in-frame clones, though not all of them. Among tens of thousands of clones, approximately 94% were seen once, and the ten largest hold about 0.37%. Material for sequencing was T cells isolated from PBMCs. The sequence came from a human donor in good health.

The CDR3 DNA reads TGTGCCACCAGCAGAGAACGAGCCACCAATCAGCCCCAGCATTTT. As protein: CATSRERATNQPQHF. The rearrangement uses TRBV15 and TRBJ1-5; D unresolved. There are 15 residues in the CDR3. The ends were cut back, 0 bases at V and 3 bases at J, with 9 bases in the middle. Germline V gene sequence: CDR1 LNHNV, CDR2 YYDKDF (reference sequence). Complete variable domain (other parts from reference TRBV15 and TRBJ1-5): DAMVIQNPRYQVTQFGKPVTLSCSQTLNHNVMYWYQQKSSQAPKLLFHYYDKDFNNEADTPDNFQSRRPNTSFCFLDIRSPGLGDTAMYLCATSRERATNQPQHFGDGTRLSIL.